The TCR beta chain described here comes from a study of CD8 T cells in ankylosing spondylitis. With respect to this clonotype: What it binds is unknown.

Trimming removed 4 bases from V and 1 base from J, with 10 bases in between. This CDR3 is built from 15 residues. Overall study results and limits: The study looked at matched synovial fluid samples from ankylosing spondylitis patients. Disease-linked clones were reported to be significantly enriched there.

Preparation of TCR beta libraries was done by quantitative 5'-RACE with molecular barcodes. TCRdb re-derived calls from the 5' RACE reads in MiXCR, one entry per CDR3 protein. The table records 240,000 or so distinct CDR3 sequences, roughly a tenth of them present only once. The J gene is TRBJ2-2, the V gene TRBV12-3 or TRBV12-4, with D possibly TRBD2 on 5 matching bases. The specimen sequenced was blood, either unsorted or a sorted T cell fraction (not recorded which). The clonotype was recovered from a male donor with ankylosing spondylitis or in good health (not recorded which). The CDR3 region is CASSWVGGNTGELFF. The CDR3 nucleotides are TGTGCCAGCAGTTGGGTAGGAGGGAACACCGGGGAGCTGTTTTTT.